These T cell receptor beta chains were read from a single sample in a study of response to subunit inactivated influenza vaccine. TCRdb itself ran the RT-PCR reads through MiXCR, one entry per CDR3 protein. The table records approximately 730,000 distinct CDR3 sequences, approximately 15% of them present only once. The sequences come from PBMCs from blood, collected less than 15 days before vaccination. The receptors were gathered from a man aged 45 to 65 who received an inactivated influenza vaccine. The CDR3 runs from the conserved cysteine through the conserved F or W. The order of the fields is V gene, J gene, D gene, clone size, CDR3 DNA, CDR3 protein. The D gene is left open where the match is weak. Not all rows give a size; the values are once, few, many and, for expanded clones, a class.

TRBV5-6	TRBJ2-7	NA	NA	TGTGCCAGCAGCTTGGTGACTGGGAAGGCGGAGCAGTACTTC	CASSLVTGKAEQYF
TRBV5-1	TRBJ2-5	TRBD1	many	TGCGCCAGCCGCGTTCGTCCACAGGGGGCTGGGGAGACCCAGTACTTC	CASRVRPQGAGETQYF
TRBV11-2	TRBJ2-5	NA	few	TGTGCCAGCAGCTTAACCGTGTCGGAGACCCAGTACTTC	CASSLTVSETQYF
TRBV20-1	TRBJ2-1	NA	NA	TGCAGTGCTAGAGAGGTCAGCCCAGGGGGGGATGAGCAGTTCTTC	CSAREVSPGGDEQFF
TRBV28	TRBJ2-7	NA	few	TGTGCCAGCAGGATTAGTGGGTACCAGTCGTACGAGCAGTACTTC	CASRISGYQSYEQYF
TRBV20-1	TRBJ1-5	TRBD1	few	TGCAGTGCGAGACAGGGTTCCGGGCCCCAGCATTTT	CSARQGSGPQHF
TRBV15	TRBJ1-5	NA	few	TGTGCCACCAGCAGCCTGGGACGGACTAATCAGGAGCCCCAGCATTTT	CATSSLGRTNQEPQHF
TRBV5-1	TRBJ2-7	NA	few	TGCGCCAGCAGAGAGCGGCTAGAAAGCAACGAGCAGTACTTC	CASRERLESNEQYF
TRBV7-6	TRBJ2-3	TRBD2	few	TGTGCCAGCAGCAAAAGACTAGCGGGCTCAGGGGTGGATACGCAGTATTTT	CASSKRLAGSGVDTQYF
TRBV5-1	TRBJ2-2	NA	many	TGCGCCAGCAGCTTGGTTTATACCGGGGAGCTGTTTTTT	CASSLVYTGELFF
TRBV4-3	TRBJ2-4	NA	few	TGCGCCAGCAGCCAAGATACGGGGAGGTTAAACATTCAGTACTTC	CASSQDTGRLNIQYF
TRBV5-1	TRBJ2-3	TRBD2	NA	TGCGCCAGCAGCAAGGGACTAGCGGGGGTTTTCACAGATACGCAGTATTTT	CASSKGLAGVFTDTQYF
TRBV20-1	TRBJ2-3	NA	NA	TGCAGCGGCCCGCGTGTGGGAGATACGCAGTATTTT	CSGPRVGDTQYF
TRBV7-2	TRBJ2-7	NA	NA	TGTGCCAGCAGCTTAAACCACCGGGAGCAGTACTTC	CASSLNHREQYF
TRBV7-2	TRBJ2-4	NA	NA	TGTGCCAGCAGAGGGGACGTGGGAGCCAAAAACATTCAGTACTTC	CASRGDVGAKNIQYF
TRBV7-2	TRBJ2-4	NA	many	TGTGCCAGCAGCTTATGGCAACCCGCCGAAAACATTCAGTACTTC	CASSLWQPAENIQYF
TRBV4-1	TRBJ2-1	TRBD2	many	TGCGCCAGCAGCCAACTAGCGGGGGGTCGGTCCTACAATGAGCAGTTCTTC	CASSQLAGGRSYNEQFF
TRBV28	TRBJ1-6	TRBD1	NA	TGTGCCAGCGGGACAGGGGGCTCCTATAATTCACCCCTCCACTTT	CASGTGGSYNSPLHF
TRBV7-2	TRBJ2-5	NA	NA	TGTGCCAGCAGCTTAGGACTTGTCAGAGCGCAAGAGACCCAGTACTTC	CASSLGLVRAQETQYF
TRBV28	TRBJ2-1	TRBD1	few	TGTGCCAGCAGTTTTCAGGGGGCTTTAGATGAGCAGTTCTTC	CASSFQGALDEQFF
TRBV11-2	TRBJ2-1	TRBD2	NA	TGTGCCAGCAGCTTCGGACTAGCCAACAATGAGCAGTTCTTC	CASSFGLANNEQFF
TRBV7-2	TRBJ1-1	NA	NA	TGTGCCAGCAGCTTTCCGCAGGGCACTGAAGCTTTCTTT	CASSFPQGTEAFF
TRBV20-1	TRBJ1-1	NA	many	TGCAGTGCTAGAGATCGCCGCAGGCTCACTGAAGCTTTCTTT	CSARDRRRLTEAFF
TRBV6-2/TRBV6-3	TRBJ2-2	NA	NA	TGTGCCAGCAGTTACTTGGGCGGGGTGAACACCGGGGAGCTGTTTTTT	CASSYLGGVNTGELFF
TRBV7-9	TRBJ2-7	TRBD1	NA	TGTGCCAGCAGAGCCTCGGGACAGACCTACGAGCAGTACTTC	CASRASGQTYEQYF
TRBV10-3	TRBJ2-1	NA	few	TGTGCCATCCGGGATTACTTAAATGAGCAGTTCTTC	CAIRDYLNEQFF
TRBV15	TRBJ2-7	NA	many	TGTGCCACCTCGAACTCGCCCTACGAGCAGTACTTC	CATSNSPYEQYF
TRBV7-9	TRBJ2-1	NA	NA	TGTGCCAGCAGCTTGACGTATCCCTCCTACAATGAGCAGTTCTTC	CASSLTYPSYNEQFF
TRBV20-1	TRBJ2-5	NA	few	TGCAGTGCAAGACGGGGCAGGTTGGAGACCCAGTACTTC	CSARRGRLETQYF
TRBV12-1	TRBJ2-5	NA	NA	TGTGCCAGCAGCTTTGCCGCGGGGCAAACCGGGGAGACCCAGTACTTC	CASSFAAGQTGETQYF
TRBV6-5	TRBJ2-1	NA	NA	TGTGCCAGCATTAAAAGTACTAGGGGCAACGATGAGCAGTTCTTC	CASIKSTRGNDEQFF
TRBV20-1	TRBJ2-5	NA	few	TGCAGTGCTAGAGTCCCAGCGGGCCAGCAAGAGACCCAGTACTTC	CSARVPAGQQETQYF
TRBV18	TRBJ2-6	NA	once	TGTGCCAGCTCACGGAATTCGGGGGCCGGGGCCAACGTCCTGACTTTC	CASSRNSGAGANVLTF
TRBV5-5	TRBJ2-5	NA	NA	TGTGCCAGCAGCTTGGCCGTCGGAGGGGGCCAAGAGACCCAGTACTTC	CASSLAVGGGQETQYF
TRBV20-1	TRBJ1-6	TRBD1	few	TGCAGTGCGTTATGGGACAGAGCTTCACCCCTCCACTTT	CSALWDRASPLHF
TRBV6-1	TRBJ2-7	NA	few	TGTGCCAGTCGCTGGTCCTACGAGCAGTACTTC	CASRWSYEQYF
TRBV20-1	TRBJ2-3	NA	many	TGCAGTGCACCAGGGGGGAGCACAGATACGCAGTATTTT	CSAPGGSTDTQYF
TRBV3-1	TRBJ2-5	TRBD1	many	TGTGCCAGCAGCCCCAAACCCGGGACAGACTTCCAAGAGACCCAGTACTTC	CASSPKPGTDFQETQYF
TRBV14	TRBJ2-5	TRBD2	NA	TGTGCCAGCAGCCAAGGGAGCTTAGCGGGAGGAGAGACCCAGTACTTC	CASSQGSLAGGETQYF
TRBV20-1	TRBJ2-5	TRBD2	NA	TGCAGTGCTGCCCTTTTTGCGGGGGTGGAGACCCAGTACTTC	CSAALFAGVETQYF
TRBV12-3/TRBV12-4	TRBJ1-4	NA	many	TGTGCCAGCAGTTTAGGACAGGCGGCGAATGAAAAACTGTTTTTT	CASSLGQAANEKLFF
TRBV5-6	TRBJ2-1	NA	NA	TGTGCCAGCAGCTTGTCAAGCGGAACCTCCTACAATGAGCAGTTCTTC	CASSLSSGTSYNEQFF
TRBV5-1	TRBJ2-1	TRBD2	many	TGCGCCAGCAGCTTGGACTGGGCTAGCGGCTACAATGAGCAGTTCTTC	CASSLDWASGYNEQFF
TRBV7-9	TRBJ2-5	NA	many	TGTGCCAGCAGCTACCTCGGGGACGAGGCGACCCAGTACTTC	CASSYLGDEATQYF
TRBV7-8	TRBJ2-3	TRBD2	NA	TGTGCCAGCAGCATCACTAGCGGGGGGAGCACAGATACGCAGTATTTT	CASSITSGGSTDTQYF
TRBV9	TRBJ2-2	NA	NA	TGTGCCAGCGAGAGAGACACCGGGGAGCTGTTTTTT	CASERDTGELFF
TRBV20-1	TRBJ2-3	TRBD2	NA	TGCAGTGCTAGAGACGGCGGGAGGACGGGAGATACGCAGTATTTT	CSARDGGRTGDTQYF
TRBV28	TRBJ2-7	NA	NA	TGTGCTGGTGGGATAGGGTACGAGCAGTACTTC	CAGGIGYEQYF
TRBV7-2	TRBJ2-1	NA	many	TGTGCCAGCAGCTTAGACCCGGGCTACAATGAGCAGTTCTTC	CASSLDPGYNEQFF
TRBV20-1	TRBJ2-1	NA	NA	TGCAGTGCTAGAACGGTAAAACTGTACAATGAGCAGTTCTTC	CSARTVKLYNEQFF